One and the same sample provided the 7 T cell receptor beta chains below, sequenced in a study of shared clonotypes between healthy human individuals. Naive CD8 cells lacked CD45RO, underwent positive selection for CCR7 and left out terminally differentiated effector memory CD45RA+ cells. Generated by immunoSEQ multiplex PCR, the TCRdb table keeps only in-frame clones and is missing some. Of 700,000 to 950,000 clones listed, just over 95% are singletons. The sequenced material came from naive CD8+ T cells sorted from blood. All receptors derive from a man aged 25 to 45 in good health.

The chain uses TRBV10-1 and TRBJ2-7, with 11 bases fitting TRBD1. The V gene's germline CDR1 is WNHNN and CDR2 SYGVQD (reference sequence). Trimming took 6 bases from V and 0 from J; bases not matched to a gene: 16. CDR3 size: 19 residues. CDR3 in DNA: TGCGCCAGCAGGCGCAGGGGACAGGGGGAAACTGGGAGCTCCTACGAGCAGTACTTC. It yields the protein CASRRRGQGETGSSYEQYF.

The chain is built from TRBV19 and TRBJ2-7, with D possibly matching TRBD2 (5 bases). The V and J ends lost 8 bases and 4 bases respectively, with 9 bases between them. The CDR3 covers 11 residues. Germline V gene data show CDR1 as LNHDA and CDR2 as SQIVND (reference sequence). For the CDR3, the DNA is TGTGCCAGTGGAACGGGGTACGAGCAGTACTTC. Translated: CASGTGYEQYF.

The chain uses TRBV9 and TRBJ2-1; 7 bases align to TRBD2. CDR3 length: 16 residues. The V segment lost 0 bases and the J segment 6 bases; nucleotides outside the gene matches: 9. The germline gives CDR1 SGDLS, CDR2 YYNGEE. The chain's CDR3 is CASSVEGREFTNEQFF. CDR3 bases: TGTGCCAGCAGCGTAGAAGGGCGGGAGTTTACCAATGAGCAGTTCTTC.

The chain carries TRBV4-3 and TRBJ2-1; 7 bases are a match to TRBD2. The CDR3 spans 15 residues. Per the germline V gene, CDR1 is LGHNA and CDR2 is YSLEER. The J segment lost 9 bases and the V segment lost 0 bases, leaving 8 bases of the junction unmatched. The CDR3 nucleotides read TGCGCCAGCAGCCAAGATCGCGGGAGCTTCGGTGAGCAGTTCTTC. This encodes CASSQDRGSFGEQFF.

The V gene is TRBV28, the J gene TRBJ2-1; possibly TRBD2 for D (5 bases). The CDR3 contains 13 residues. Trimming removed 5 bases from V and 2 bases from J, with 7 bases in between. Germline V CDR1 and CDR2: MDHEN, SYDVKM. CDR3 DNA sequence: TGTGCCAGCAGTCAGCGGACCTACAATGAGCAGTTCTTC. This translates into CASSQRTYNEQFF.

The chain combines TRBV29-1 with TRBJ1-1, with D unclear. The CDR3 consists of 14 residues. The V gene lost 3 bases and the J gene lost 3 bases, with 14 bases spanning the gap. CDR1 and CDR2 (germline): SQVTM, ANQGSEA. CDR3 bases: TGCAGCGTTGACCCCTGGGAGGGTCACACTGAAGCTTTCTTT. Amino acids: CSVDPWEGHTEAFF. Combining the CDR3 with reference TRBV29-1 and TRBJ1-1 gives the whole variable domain SAVISQKPSRDICQRGTSLTIQCQVDSQVTMMFWYRQQPGQSLTLIATANQGSEATYESGFVIDKFPISRPNLTFSTLTVSNMSPEDSSIYLCSVDPWEGHTEAFFGQGTRLTVV.

The V gene is TRBV4-1, the J gene TRBJ2-7, with D possibly TRBD2 on 6 matching bases. The germline V gene has CDR1 MGHRA and CDR2 YSYEKL. CDR3 length equals 18 residues. V lost 0 bases, J lost 5 bases, and 23 bases lay in between. The DNA for the CDR3 is TGCGCCAGCAGCCAAGATCGAGGGTACCAACGGACTACCAACGAGCAGTACTTC. Protein sequence: CASSQDRGYQRTTNEQYF.